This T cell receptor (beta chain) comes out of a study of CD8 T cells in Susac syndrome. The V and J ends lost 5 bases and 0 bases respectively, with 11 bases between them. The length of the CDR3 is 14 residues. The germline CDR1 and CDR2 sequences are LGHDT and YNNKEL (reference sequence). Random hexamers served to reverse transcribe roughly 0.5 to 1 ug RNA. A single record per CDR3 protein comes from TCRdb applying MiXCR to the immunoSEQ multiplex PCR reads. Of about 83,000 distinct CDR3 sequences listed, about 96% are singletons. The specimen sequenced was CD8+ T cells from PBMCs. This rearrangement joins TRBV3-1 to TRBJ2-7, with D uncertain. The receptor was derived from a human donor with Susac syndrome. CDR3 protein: CASSYDSLSYEQYF. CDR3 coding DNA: TGTGCCAGCAGCTATGACTCCCTCTCCTACGAGCAGTACTTC.